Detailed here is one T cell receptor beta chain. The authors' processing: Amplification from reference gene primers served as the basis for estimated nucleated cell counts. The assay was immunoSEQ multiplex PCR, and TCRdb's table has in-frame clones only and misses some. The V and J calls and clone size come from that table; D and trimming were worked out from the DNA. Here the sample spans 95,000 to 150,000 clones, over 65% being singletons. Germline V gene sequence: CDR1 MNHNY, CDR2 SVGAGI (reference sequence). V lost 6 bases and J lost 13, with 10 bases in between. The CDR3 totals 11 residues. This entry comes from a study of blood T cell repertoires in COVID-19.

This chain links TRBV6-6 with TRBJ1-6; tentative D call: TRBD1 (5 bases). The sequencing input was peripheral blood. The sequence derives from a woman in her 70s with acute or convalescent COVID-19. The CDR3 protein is CASSPRGPLHF. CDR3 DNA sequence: TGTGCCAGCAGCCCTCGGGGGCCCCTCCACTTT.